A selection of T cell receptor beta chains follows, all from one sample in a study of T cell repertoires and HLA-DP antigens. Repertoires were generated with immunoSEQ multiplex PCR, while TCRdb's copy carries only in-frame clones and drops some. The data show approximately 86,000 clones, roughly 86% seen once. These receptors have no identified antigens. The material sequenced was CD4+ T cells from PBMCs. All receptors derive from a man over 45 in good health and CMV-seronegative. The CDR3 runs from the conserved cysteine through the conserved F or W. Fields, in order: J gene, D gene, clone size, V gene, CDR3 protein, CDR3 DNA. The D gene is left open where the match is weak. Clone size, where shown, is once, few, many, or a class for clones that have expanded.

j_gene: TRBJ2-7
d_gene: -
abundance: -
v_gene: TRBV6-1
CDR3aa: CASSEFPQGYEQYF
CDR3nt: TGTGCCAGCAGTGAATTTCCTCAGGGGTACGAGCAGTACTTC

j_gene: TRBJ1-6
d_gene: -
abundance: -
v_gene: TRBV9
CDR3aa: CASSSAKNSPLHF
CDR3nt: TGTGCCAGCAGCTCGGCTAAAAATTCACCCCTCCACTTT

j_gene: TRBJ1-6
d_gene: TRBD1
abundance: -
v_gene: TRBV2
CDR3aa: CASSVWTGESPLHF
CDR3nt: TGTGCCAGCAGTGTGTGGACAGGGGAATCACCCCTCCACTTT

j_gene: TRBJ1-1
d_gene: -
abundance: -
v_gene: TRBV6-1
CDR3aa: CASSQGINTEAFF
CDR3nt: TGTGCCAGCAGCCAGGGTATCAACACTGAAGCTTTCTTT

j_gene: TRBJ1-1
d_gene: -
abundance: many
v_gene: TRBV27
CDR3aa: CASSVRGFTEAFF
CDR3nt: TGTGCCAGCAGTGTACGGGGGTTCACTGAAGCTTTCTTT

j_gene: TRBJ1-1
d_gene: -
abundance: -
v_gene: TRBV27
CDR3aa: CASRAGPRMNTEAFF
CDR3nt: TGTGCCAGCAGGGCCGGGCCACGGATGAACACTGAAGCTTTCTTT

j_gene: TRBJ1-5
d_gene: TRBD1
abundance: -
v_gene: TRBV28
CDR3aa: CASSLPDTGGHQPQHF
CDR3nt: TGTGCCAGCAGTTTACCGGATACAGGGGGCCACCAGCCCCAGCATTTT

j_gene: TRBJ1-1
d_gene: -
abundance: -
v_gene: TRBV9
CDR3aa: CASSSKLQGNTEAFF
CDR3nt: TGTGCCAGCAGTTCCAAACTACAGGGTAACACTGAAGCTTTCTTT

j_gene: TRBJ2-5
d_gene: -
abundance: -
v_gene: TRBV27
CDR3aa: CASSLSWYLETQYF
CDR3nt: TGTGCCAGCAGTTTATCATGGTACCTGGAGACCCAGTACTTC

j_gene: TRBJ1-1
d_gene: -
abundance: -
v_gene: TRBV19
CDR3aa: CASSLRQNTEAFF
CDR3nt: TGTGCCAGTAGTTTGAGACAGAACACTGAAGCTTTCTTT

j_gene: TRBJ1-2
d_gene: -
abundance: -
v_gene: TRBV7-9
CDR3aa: CASSEGAVNYGYTF
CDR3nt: TGTGCCAGCAGCGAAGGGGCAGTTAACTATGGCTACACCTTC

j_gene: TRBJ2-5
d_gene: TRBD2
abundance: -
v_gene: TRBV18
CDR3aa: CASSLSTSGPQETQYF
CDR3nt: TGTGCCAGCTCACTATCGACTAGCGGGCCTCAAGAGACCCAGTACTTC

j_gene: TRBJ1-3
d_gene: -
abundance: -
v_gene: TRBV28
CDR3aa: CASSKDPGNTIYF
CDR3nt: TGTGCCAGCTCCAAGGACCCTGGAAACACCATATATTTT

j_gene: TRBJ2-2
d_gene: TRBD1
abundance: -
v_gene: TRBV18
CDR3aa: CASSSPGQGQAGELFF
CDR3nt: TGTGCCAGCTCATCTCCGGGACAGGGGCAGGCCGGGGAGCTGTTTTTT

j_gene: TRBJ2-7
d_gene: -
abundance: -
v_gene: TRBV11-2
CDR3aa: CASSLWLAVTYEQYF
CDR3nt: TGTGCCAGCAGCTTATGGCTAGCTGTCACCTACGAGCAGTACTTC

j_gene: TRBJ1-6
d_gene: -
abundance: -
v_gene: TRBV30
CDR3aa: CAWRDTHNSPLHF
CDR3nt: TGTGCCTGGAGGGATACTCATAATTCACCCCTCCACTTT

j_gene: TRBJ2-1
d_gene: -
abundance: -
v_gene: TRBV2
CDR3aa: CASRATSPGGEQFF
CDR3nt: TGTGCCAGCAGGGCGACTAGTCCTGGGGGTGAGCAGTTCTTC

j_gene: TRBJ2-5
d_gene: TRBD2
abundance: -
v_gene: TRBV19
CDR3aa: CASSILAGGEETQYF
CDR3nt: TGTGCCAGTAGTATACTAGCGGGGGGCGAGGAGACCCAGTACTTC

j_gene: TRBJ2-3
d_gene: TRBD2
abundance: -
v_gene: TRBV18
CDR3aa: CASSPTLGLAGGLTDTQYF
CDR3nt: TGTGCCAGCTCACCGACGTTGGGACTAGCGGGGGGCTTAACAGATACGCAGTATTTT

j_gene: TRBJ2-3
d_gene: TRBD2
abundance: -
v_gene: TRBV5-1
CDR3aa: CASSLSGGADTQYF
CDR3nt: TGCGCCAGCAGCTTAAGCGGGGGGGCAGATACGCAGTATTTT

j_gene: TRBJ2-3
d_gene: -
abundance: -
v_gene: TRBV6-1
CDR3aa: CASSGGTTTDTQYF
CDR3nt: TGTGCCAGCAGTGGCGGGACCACCACAGATACGCAGTATTTT

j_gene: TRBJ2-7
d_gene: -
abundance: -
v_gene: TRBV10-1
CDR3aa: CATWGVTYEQYF
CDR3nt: TGCGCCACGTGGGGGGTCACCTACGAGCAGTACTTC

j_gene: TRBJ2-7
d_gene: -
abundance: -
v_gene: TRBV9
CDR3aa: CASSVSETPLEQYF
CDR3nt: TGTGCCAGCAGCGTGAGCGAAACACCCCTCGAGCAGTACTTC

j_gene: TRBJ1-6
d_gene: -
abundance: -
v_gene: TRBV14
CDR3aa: CASSPAPRNSPLHF
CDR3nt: TGTGCCAGCAGCCCAGCCCCCAGGAATTCACCCCTCCACTTT

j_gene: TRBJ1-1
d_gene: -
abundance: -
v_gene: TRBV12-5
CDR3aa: CASGSQPSLGTRYGPKTVAAFF
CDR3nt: TGTGCTAGTGGTTCCCAACCCTCATTAGGGACGCGCTACGGGCCCAAAACGGTTGCGGCTTTCTTT

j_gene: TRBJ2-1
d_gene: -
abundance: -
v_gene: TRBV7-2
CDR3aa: CASSPSQHEQFF
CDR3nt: TGTGCCAGCAGCCCATCCCAACATGAGCAGTTCTTC